These 2 T cell receptor beta chains were sequenced from one sample in a study of T cells in Graves' hyperthyroidism and ophthalmopathy. The TCR beta CDR3 regions underwent amplification using RNA transcripts as the source. During a first-round RT-PCR of the TCR CDR3, the HTBI primer set was used. TCRdb redid the calling of the multiplex PCR reads with MiXCR, one entry per CDR3 protein. The profile shows 690,000 or so distinct CDR3 sequences, approximately 18% of them singletons. Sequences were obtained from blood. The source is a woman between 50 and 59 years old with Graves' hyperthyroidism that later progressed to Graves' ophthalmopathy.

This clonotype was seen only a few times. The chain is built from TRBV24-1 and TRBJ2-1, with 14 bases aligning to TRBD2. CDR1 KGHDR and CDR2 SFDVKD come from the germline V gene. The V gene end was trimmed by 2 bases and the J gene end by 7 bases; junction bases not matched to a gene: 9. The CDR3 loop spans 18 amino acids. This CDR3 reads CATSDSRLAGGLFNEQFF. The CDR3, as DNA: TGTGCCACCAGTGATTCTCGACTAGCGGGGGGGCTATTTAATGAGCAGTTCTTC.

This clonotype has at least ten counts. The chain carries TRBV11-2 and TRBJ2-3; maybe TRBD1 (6 bases). CDR3 length: 12 amino acids. V was trimmed by 6 bases and J by 6 bases, leaving 10 bases between them. Germline V gene sequence: CDR1 SGHAT, CDR2 FQNNGV. The CDR3 loop reads CASRGARDTQYF. Here the CDR3 DNA reads TGTGCCAGCAGGGGGGCAAGGGATACGCAGTATTTT.